One and the same sample provided the 17 T cell receptor beta chains below, sequenced in a study of vaccination and CD4 T cells after COVID-19. These receptors lack a known antigen. With the Oncomine TCR Beta short-read assay, DNA from cultured CD4+ T cells was sequenced. Each CDR3 protein gets one entry after TCRdb re-called the PCR reads with MiXCR. Of 20,000 to 25,000 distinct CDR3 sequences in the sample, about 31% were seen once. The time point was: late sampling 161 to 241 days after vaccination in three convalescent patients. Indicated treatment: roughly 10-day PBMC culture with coronavirus spike peptide pools or control peptides (ViraFEST assay). The material sequenced was CD4+ T cells from blood, cultured in vitro, taken about 7 months after SARS-CoV-2 vaccination. These receptors were taken from a human donor who had recovered from COVID-19.

The chain couples TRBV4-2 to TRBJ2-5; 10 bases fit TRBD2. After removal of 0 bases from V and 2 bases from J, the junction contained 12 bases not matched to a gene. The CDR3 runs 19 residues. Germline lookup yields CDR1 LGHNA and CDR2 YNFKEQ. The CDR3 DNA reads as TGTGCCAGCAGCCAAGATCCGTCTAGCGGGGGTCAACGACAAGAGACCCAGTACTTC. Its translation is CASSQDPSSGGQRQETQYF.

This sequence joins TRBV6-5 and TRBJ2-6; D is perhaps TRBD1 (5 bases). Trimming took off 2 bases at V and 2 bases at J, with 13 bases between the two ends. The CDR3 has 17 amino acids. Germline CDR1 and CDR2: MNHEY and SVGAGI. The chain's CDR3 is CASSYQSGYPGANVLTF. The DNA for the CDR3 is TGTGCCAGCAGTTACCAATCAGGGTATCCTGGGGCCAACGTCCTGACTTTC.

This clonotype appeared a single time. V is TRBV20-1 and J is TRBJ1-3; D not certain. Germline CDR1 is DFQATT and CDR2 is SNEGSKA (reference sequence). CDR3 length equals 15 residues. V shed 0 bases and J shed 3 bases, with 12 bases lying between them. The CDR3 DNA reads TGCAGTGCTAGAGATTGGGGAACGAATGGAAACACCATATATTTT. This encodes CSARDWGTNGNTIYF.

The CDR3 protein is CASTWDGYGYTF. In DNA form, the CDR3 reads TGTGCCAGTACCTGGGACGGCTATGGCTACACCTTC. The chain uses TRBV19 and TRBJ1-2; D is perhaps TRBD1 (5 bases). The CDR3 is made up of 12 amino acids. V lost 7 bases, J lost 4 bases, and 10 bases lay in between. Germline CDR1 is LNHDA and CDR2 is SQIVND (reference sequence).

J is TRBJ1-2 and V is TRBV29-1, with D possibly matching TRBD1 (6 bases). The germline V and J ends were trimmed by 2 bases and 6 bases, with 19 bases remaining between them. Germline V gene sequence: CDR1 SQVTM, CDR2 ANQGSEA. CDR3 size: 15 residues. The CDR3 spells CSVETGDTGGDGYTF. CDR3 bases: TGCAGCGTTGAAACCGGGGACACGGGAGGGGATGGCTACACCTTC.

The rearrangement links TRBV20-1 to TRBJ1-4; TRBD1 is a possible D gene (5 bases). Per the germline V gene, CDR1 is DFQATT and CDR2 is SNEGSKA (reference sequence). The CDR3 spans 13 residues. V was trimmed by 6 bases and J by 7 bases, leaving 15 bases between them. The DNA for the CDR3 is TGCAGTGCCCTGGGCCCCGGGGCTGAAAAACTGTTTTTT. This codes for CSALGPGAEKLFF.

The J gene is TRBJ2-3, the V gene TRBV7-8, with no clear D. Germline lookup yields CDR1 SGHVS and CDR2 FQNEAQ. This CDR3 contains 12 residues. V lost 4 bases and J 6 bases, leaving 8 bases between the germline ends. The CDR3 spells CASSSMVDTQYF. CDR3 nucleotide sequence: TGTGCCAGCAGCTCAATGGTGGATACGCAGTATTTT.

A few counts support this clonotype. The J gene is TRBJ1-5, the V gene TRBV20-1, with D hard to call. CDR1 is DFQATT and CDR2 is SNEGSKA in the germline V gene (reference sequence). This CDR3 spans 14 amino acids. With 0 bases removed from V and 6 bases from J, the gap between germline ends came to 12 bases. The CDR3 loop reads CSARDEREGQPQHF. The CDR3 bases are TGCAGTGCTAGAGATGAGAGGGAAGGTCAGCCCCAGCATTTT.

The table lists this clonotype with a few counts. The chain employs TRBV7-3 and TRBJ2-1, with D possibly being TRBD2 (6 bases). Germline values: CDR1 SGHTA, CDR2 FQGTGA. The CDR3 is 13 residues long. Trimming removed 8 bases from V and 3 bases from J, with 11 bases in between. In DNA form, the CDR3 reads TGTGCCAGCTCTCCGGGAGTCTACAATGAGCAGTTCTTC. Encoded protein: CASSPGVYNEQFF.

CDR3 sequence: CASSLLPGSYEQYF. CDR3 nucleotides: TGTGCCAGCAGCTTACTACCAGGATCCTACGAGCAGTACTTC. The V gene is TRBV7-3, the J gene TRBJ2-7; D call uncertain. This CDR3 has 14 residues. Germline V gene lookup returns CDR1 SGHTA and CDR2 FQGTGA. V lost 2 bases and J lost 1, with 9 bases in between.

The chain employs TRBV7-2 and TRBJ2-7, with TRBD1 matching 11 bases. The germline gives CDR1 SGHTA, CDR2 FQGNSA. With 3 bases clipped from V and 9 bases from J, the junction kept 7 bases outside the gene matches. The CDR3 covers 14 residues. CDR3 sequence (DNA): TGTGCCAGCAGCTTCGGACAGGGGGCGCTTAGGCAGTACTTC. Translation gives CASSFGQGALRQYF.

This clonotype was recorded a few times. V gene TRBV21-1 combines with J gene TRBJ2-5; TRBD1 is the table's D call and was not checked against the DNA. TRBV21-1 is annotated as a pseudogene. This CDR3 comprises 13 residues. The DNA for the CDR3 is TGTGCCAGCAGCGGAGATGTCCGGGAGACCCAGTACTTC. It is translated as CASSGDVRETQYF.

The CDR3 is CSAVQPYSNQPQHF. CDR3 bases: TGCAGTGCTGTCCAGCCTTATAGCAATCAGCCCCAGCATTTT. The rearrangement uses TRBV20-1 and TRBJ1-5; unclear D gene. The germline V gene encodes CDR1 DFQATT and CDR2 SNEGSKA (reference sequence). The V end lost 5 bases, the J end lost 0 bases, and 11 bases lay between the germline ends. The length of the CDR3 is 14 residues.

The CDR3 bases are TGCAGTGCTAGAGATGGAAGGGAACTTTCCGGCTACACCTTC. Its protein product is CSARDGRELSGYTF. The chain is built from TRBV20-1 and TRBJ1-2; D unclear. V dropped 0 bases and J dropped 8 bases, with 16 bases sitting between them. Germline lookup yields CDR1 DFQATT and CDR2 SNEGSKA (reference sequence). The CDR3 is made up of 14 amino acids.

The J gene is TRBJ2-3, the V gene TRBV6-5; weak D call: TRBD1 (8 bases). The CDR3 consists of 16 residues. Trimming shortened V by 6 bases and J by 4 bases, and 20 bases separated the two germline ends. Looked up from germline, CDR1 is MNHEY and CDR2 is SVGAGI. CDR3 bases: TGTGCCAGCAGCTACCGAACAGGGGGAGGGGCAGATACGCAGTATTTT. This codes for CASSYRTGGGADTQYF.

CDR3 residues: CASSLGRTGGNTIYF. For the CDR3, the DNA is TGTGCCAGCAGCTTAGGAAGGACAGGGGGAAACACCATATATTTT. The V call is TRBV7-2, the J call TRBJ1-3; 8 bases fit TRBD1. From germline, CDR1 is SGHTA and CDR2 FQGNSA. V dropped 1 base and J dropped 4; count of bases not matched to a gene: 3. This CDR3 region has 15 residues.

The sample holds a few counts of this clonotype. The V call is TRBV6-5, the J call TRBJ2-6, with D unresolved. The CDR3 is 15 residues long. Deletions cut 0 bases from V and 0 bases from J, with 3 bases between. Germline CDR1 MNHEY, CDR2 SVGAGI. CDR3 protein: CASSYSSSGANVLTF. DNA of the CDR3: TGTGCCAGCAGTTACTCAAGCTCTGGGGCCAACGTCCTGACTTTC.